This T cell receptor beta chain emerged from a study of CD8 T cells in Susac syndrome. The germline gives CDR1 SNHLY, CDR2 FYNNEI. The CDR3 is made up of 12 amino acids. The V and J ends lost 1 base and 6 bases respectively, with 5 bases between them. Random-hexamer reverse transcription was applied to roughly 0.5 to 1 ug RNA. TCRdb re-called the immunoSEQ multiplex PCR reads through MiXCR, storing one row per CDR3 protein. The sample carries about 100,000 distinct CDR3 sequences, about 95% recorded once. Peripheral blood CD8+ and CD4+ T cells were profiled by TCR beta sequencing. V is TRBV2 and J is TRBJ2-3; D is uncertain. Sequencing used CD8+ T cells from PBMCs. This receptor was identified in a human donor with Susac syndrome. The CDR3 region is CASSEEPDTQYF. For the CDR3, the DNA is TGTGCCAGCAGTGAAGAACCGGATACGCAGTATTTT.